One and the same sample provided the 14 T cell receptor beta chains below, sequenced in a study of cytomegalovirus exposure and HLA in healthy donors. It was with 60 Vbeta and 13 Jbeta primers that the PCR ran. Clones were read by immunoSEQ multiplex PCR, and TCRdb kept only the in-frame ones, dropping some. This table holds 250,000 or so clones, 85% to 95% found once. The sequencing sample was made of PBMCs. These TCRs come from a girl aged 2 to 10 in good health and CMV-seronegative.

The CDR3 DNA sequence: TGCGCCAGCAGCTTGGGGGACGGGGGAGCCGCTAAAGCTTTCTTT. The encoded protein is CASSLGDGGAAKAFF. The chain couples TRBV5-1 to TRBJ1-1, with TRBD1 as a possible D gene (5 bases). Germline V gives CDR1 SGHRS, CDR2 YFSETQ. The CDR3 runs to 15 residues. The V and J ends lost 0 bases and 9 bases respectively, with 18 bases between them.

V gene TRBV2 combines with J gene TRBJ2-1; TRBD2 aligns across 8 bases. The junction had 8 bases not matched to a gene; V was cut back by 7 bases and J by 3 bases. This CDR3 comprises 15 residues. Germline V lookup: CDR1 SNHLY, CDR2 FYNNEI. For the CDR3, the DNA is TGTGCCAGCACGAATAGCGGGATGAACTACAATGAGCAGTTCTTC. Encoded protein: CASTNSGMNYNEQFF.

The rearrangement uses TRBV6-5 and TRBJ2-1; TRBD1 is a possible D gene (5 bases). Germline V gene sequence: CDR1 MNHEY, CDR2 SVGAGI. The CDR3 is made up of 14 amino acids. Trimming removed 7 bases at V and 0 bases at J, with 10 bases between. CDR3 loop: CASTGHDSYNEQFF. In nucleotides, the CDR3 is TGTGCCAGCACTGGACACGACTCCTACAATGAGCAGTTCTTC.

The chain's CDR3 is CASSLADRAMNTEAFF. The DNA for the CDR3 is TGTGCCAGCAGCTTAGCCGACAGGGCCATGAACACTGAAGCTTTCTTT. V usage is TRBV11-3 and J usage is TRBJ1-1; 7 nucleotides agree with TRBD1. The V and J ends lost 1 base and 0 bases, in that order; junction bases with no gene match: 5. The length of the CDR3 is 16 residues. Per germline, CDR1 SGHNT and CDR2 YENEEA.

The chain links TRBV15 to TRBJ2-1; 9 nucleotides match TRBD2. Germline loops: CDR1 LNHNV, CDR2 YYDKDF (reference sequence). V lost 0 bases and J lost 2; bases outside the gene matches: 5. The CDR3 totals 17 residues. DNA of the CDR3: TGTGCCACCAGCAGAGAGAGCGGGGGGATCCCCTACAATGAGCAGTTCTTC. Its protein product is CATSRESGGIPYNEQFF.

This clone was seen once. The gene calls are TRBV9 and TRBJ1-1; the D is unclear. The ends were cut back, 4 bases at V and 4 bases at J, with 11 bases in the middle. This CDR3 spans 13 amino acids. Germline values: CDR1 SGDLS, CDR2 YYNGEE. The CDR3 DNA reads as TGTGCCAGCAGCCCCCGCGTCGGCACTGAAGCTTTCTTT. Translating gives CASSPRVGTEAFF.

Concerning this clone itself: The same CDR3 is also encoded by other DNA sequences in this sample. V usage is TRBV11-3 and J usage is TRBJ1-6, with D unclear. The CDR3 consists of 13 residues. The germline V gene has CDR1 SGHNT and CDR2 YENEEA. V gave up 1 base and J gave up 6 bases, with 4 bases separating them. The CDR3, as DNA: TGTGCCAGCAGCTTAGGCGGTAATTCACCCCTCCACTTT. Its translation is CASSLGGNSPLHF.

The gene calls are TRBV10-1 and TRBJ2-5; 8 bases line up with TRBD1. Per the germline V gene, CDR1 is WNHNN and CDR2 is SYGVQD (reference sequence). The J segment lost 5 bases and the V segment lost 4 bases, leaving 6 bases of the junction unmatched. The CDR3 spans 14 residues. CDR3 bases: TGCGCCAGCAGTGGCGGACAGGGCAGCGAGACCCAGTACTTC. Translation gives CASSGGQGSETQYF.

This clone was detected only a few times. V is TRBV6-4 and J is TRBJ1-6, with D hard to call. The germline gives CDR1 MRHNA, CDR2 SNTAGT. CDR3 length equals 15 residues. The ends were cut back, 3 bases at V and 4 bases at J, with 10 bases in the middle. The CDR3 coding sequence is TGTGCCAGCAGTGAGGAAGCGGGGTATAATTCACCCCTCCACTTT. It specifies CASSEEAGYNSPLHF.

The chain employs TRBV9 and TRBJ1-2, with D uncertain. V was clipped by 0 bases and J by 4 bases, with 10 bases between them. Germline CDR1 reads SGDLS; CDR2 reads YYNGEE. This CDR3 contains 14 residues. The chain's CDR3 is CASSVGGYTYGYTF. In DNA form, the CDR3 reads TGTGCCAGCAGCGTAGGAGGCTACACCTATGGCTACACCTTC. The whole variable domain, remainder taken from reference TRBV9 and TRBJ1-2, is DSGVTQTPKHLITATGQRVTLRCSPRSGDLSVYWYQQSLDQGLQFLIQYYNGEERAKGNILERFSAQQFPDLHSELNLSSLELGDSALYFCASSVGGYTYGYTFGSGTRLTVV.

J is TRBJ2-5 and V is TRBV5-4, with 7 bases that match TRBD2. Germline CDR1 is SGHNT and CDR2 is YYREEE (reference sequence). V was pared by 3 bases and J by 2 bases, with 10 bases of the junction left unmatched. This CDR3 is 16 amino acids long. This chain's CDR3 is CASSSRVAGDQETQYF. The CDR3 coding sequence is TGTGCCAGCAGCTCGAGGGTAGCGGGTGATCAAGAGACCCAGTACTTC.

The chain has TRBV27 and TRBJ1-5, with 9 bases lining up with TRBD1. V was pared by 6 bases and J by 4 bases, with 4 bases of the junction left unmatched. The CDR3 is 14 residues long. The V gene's germline CDR1 is MNHEY and CDR2 SMNVEV (reference sequence). The CDR3 nucleotides are TGTGCCAGCAGGATCGGGACAGGGAATCAGCCCCAGCATTTT. The encoded protein is CASRIGTGNQPQHF.

This chain connects TRBV11-2 to TRBJ1-3; a possible D gene is TRBD1 (5 bases). CDR3 length: 16 residues. V was cut by 3 bases and J by 0 bases, with 12 bases left in between. The V gene's germline CDR1 is SGHAT and CDR2 FQNNGV. CDR3 coding DNA: TGTGCCAGCAGCTTGCGGACAATAATCTCTGGAAACACCATATATTTT. It is translated as CASSLRTIISGNTIYF.

This clone was observed a handful of times. The chain combines TRBV25-1 with TRBJ2-1; no clear D. This CDR3 contains 14 residues. The V end lost 5 bases, the J end lost 4 bases, and 12 bases lay between the germline ends. Germline lookup yields CDR1 MGHDK and CDR2 SYGVNS. CDR3 bases: TGTGCCAGCAGTCCCCAAGACTTGTACAATGAGCAGTTCTTC. Its translation: CASSPQDLYNEQFF.